This T cell receptor beta chain was documented in a study of T-cell reconstitution after alpha-beta-depleted transplantation in children. General study findings and limits: After one year, T-cell counts and TCRbeta diversity mostly came from new T cells. The high TCRbeta diversity at day 60 in some patients came from surviving recipient T cells and thymic progenitors. Two months or so post-transplant, alpha-beta T cells reportedly derived from several hundred expanded graft clones.

Construction of the TCRbeta library involved unique molecular identifiers. TCRdb re-called the PCR reads through MiXCR, storing one row per CDR3 protein. The repertoire holds more than 400,000 distinct CDR3 sequences, with 43% as singletons. The germline V gene has CDR1 MNHNS and CDR2 SASEGT. The ends were cut back, 10 bases at V and 5 bases at J, with 17 bases in the middle. The CDR3 is 14 residues long. This clonotype was found once. The target antigen is unknown. The source was PBMCs, collected before TCRalphabeta/CD19-depleted stem cell transplant. V usage is TRBV6-1 and J usage is TRBJ2-2, with D possibly TRBD1 on 6 matching bases. This sequence was found in a girl aged 2-10 years with aplastic anemia, due to receive a stem cell transplant. CDR3 in DNA: TGTGCCACCAGAACAGGGACGGTAACCGGGGAGCTGTTTTTT. Amino acid sequence: CATRTGTVTGELFF.